The 23 T cell receptor beta chains given below trace back to one sample, sequenced in a study of shared clonotypes between healthy human individuals. Data came from immunoSEQ multiplex PCR; TCRdb stores just in-frame clones and leaves some out. The sample holds over 1.5 million clones, approximately 98% seen once. The sample taken for sequencing was naive CD4+ T cells sorted from blood. The subset was: CD45RA+ positively selected. The source is a man aged 25-40 years in good health.

The chain recombines TRBV11-2 with TRBJ2-7; D gene unclear. Trimming removed 5 bases at V and 1 base at J, with 15 bases between. CDR1 is SGHAT, CDR2 FQNNGV, per germline. CDR3 length: 15 residues. The CDR3 protein is CASSRIRWGSYEQYF. CDR3 bases: TGTGCCAGCAGCCGGATTCGGTGGGGTTCCTACGAGCAGTACTTC. The full variable domain, completed using reference TRBV11-2 and TRBJ2-7, is EAGVAQSPRYKIIEKRQSVAFWCNPISGHATLYWYQQILGQGPKLLIQFQNNGVVDDSQLPKDRFSAERLKGVDSTLKIQPAKLEDSAVYLCASSRIRWGSYEQYFGPGTRLTVT.

This clone was picked up one time. V is TRBV5-1 and J is TRBJ2-1, with D tentatively TRBD2 (6 bases). Germline V CDR1 and CDR2: SGHRS, YFSETQ. CDR3 length equals 16 residues. V was trimmed by 0 bases and J by 8 bases, leaving 18 bases between them. The CDR3 DNA is TGCGCCAGCAGCTTGGGGGCCCATACAGCTAGCGATGAGCAGTTCTTC. Protein product: CASSLGAHTASDEQFF.

Of note for this clone: The same CDR3 can be traced to other DNA sequences in this sample. The CDR3 DNA follows: TGTGCCAGCAGTTTATCGGGTAGCAATCAGCCCCAGCATTTT. Its translation: CASSLSGSNQPQHF. The chain recombines TRBV27 with TRBJ1-5, with D hard to call. The V and J ends lost 0 bases and 0 bases respectively, with 3 bases between them. There are 14 residues in the CDR3. The germline V gene has CDR1 MNHEY and CDR2 SMNVEV (reference sequence).

The V gene is TRBV5-1, the J gene TRBJ2-7, with a tentative D call TRBD1 (6 bases). The CDR3 loop spans 15 amino acids. Trimming shortened V by 4 bases and J by 0 bases, and 14 bases separated the two germline ends. The germline CDR1 and CDR2 sequences are SGHRS and YFSETQ. CDR3 coding DNA: TGCGCCAGCAGCCTGGACAGCCACCCCTCCTACGAGCAGTACTTC. Residues: CASSLDSHPSYEQYF.

V usage is TRBV29-1 and J usage is TRBJ2-7; 8 bases line up with TRBD1. There are 13 residues in the CDR3. Looked up from germline, CDR1 is SQVTM and CDR2 is ANQGSEA. V lost 3 bases to trimming and J lost 2 bases; unmatched junction nucleotides: 3. For the CDR3, the DNA is TGCAGCGTTGACGGGACAGGTCCCTACGAGCAGTACTTC. Its protein product is CSVDGTGPYEQYF.

A single count supports this clone. The V and J genes are TRBV18 and TRBJ2-3; TRBD2 agrees at 10 bases. Per germline, CDR1 KGHSH and CDR2 LQKENI. V shed 2 bases, J shed 4 bases, and the junction held 9 bases outside the gene matches. This CDR3 comprises 17 residues. The CDR3 here is CASSPFALAGVPDTQYF. The CDR3 nucleotides read TGTGCCAGCTCACCATTTGCCCTAGCGGGAGTCCCAGATACGCAGTATTTT.

About this clone itself: Other DNA sequences of this sample code for an identical CDR3. The rearrangement uses TRBV6-6 and TRBJ2-5; D is undetermined. Germline V gene sequence: CDR1 MNHNY, CDR2 SVGAGI (reference sequence). The V end was cut by 4 bases, the J end by 1 base, with 7 bases between. This CDR3 is built from 13 residues. This CDR3 is CASSSPVQETQYF. CDR3 nucleotides: TGTGCCAGCAGTTCCCCAGTCCAAGAGACCCAGTACTTC.

Note on this clone: At the DNA level, this CDR3 is encoded by other sequences in the same sample as well. The CDR3 spells CASSVSSTDTQYF. CDR3 nucleotide sequence: TGTGCCAGCAGCGTAAGTAGCACAGATACGCAGTATTTT. The J gene is TRBJ2-3, the V gene TRBV9; D remains ambiguous. V was pared by 1 base and J by 0 bases, with 3 bases between. Germline assignment: CDR1 SGDLS and CDR2 YYNGEE. This CDR3 is built from 13 residues.

The count of this clone is one. V usage is TRBV7-9 and J usage is TRBJ2-3, with D maybe TRBD1 (5 bases). The CDR3 sequence is 16 residues long. Germline lookup yields CDR1 SEHNR and CDR2 FQNEAQ (reference sequence). V gave up 3 bases and J gave up 4 bases, with 17 bases separating them. The CDR3 nucleotides are TGTGCCAGCAGCTTCTTGGGGCTAGTAGGCCCAGATACGCAGTATTTT. Translated: CASSFLGLVGPDTQYF.

The V and J genes are TRBV5-4 and TRBJ1-1; TRBD1 agrees at 7 bases. CDR3 length equals 14 residues. Germline CDR1 is SGHNT and CDR2 is YYREEE (reference sequence). V shed 5 bases and J 4 bases; nucleotides not matched to a gene: 8. As DNA, the CDR3 is TGTGCCAGCAGTCGATACAGGGGAGGCACTGAAGCTTTCTTT. Translating it yields CASSRYRGGTEAFF.

The rearrangement uses TRBV25-1 and TRBJ2-7, with D unclear. Germline assignment: CDR1 MGHDK and CDR2 SYGVNS. This CDR3 has 13 residues. Trimming took 0 bases from V and 9 from J, leaving 12 bases between them. CDR3 region: CASSEYVSRRQYF. The CDR3 nucleotides are TGTGCCAGCAGTGAATATGTCAGTCGAAGGCAGTACTTC.

The chain couples TRBV19 to TRBJ2-6, with D possibly being TRBD1 or TRBD2 (5 bases each). Trimming took off 3 bases at V and 2 bases at J, with 8 bases between the two ends. CDR3 length: 15 residues. Germline V gene lookup returns CDR1 LNHDA and CDR2 SQIVND (reference sequence). The DNA of the CDR3 is TGTGCCAGTAGTATGATGGGGGCTGGGGCCAACGTCCTGACTTTC. The encoded protein is CASSMMGAGANVLTF.

This rearrangement joins TRBV2 to TRBJ1-5; D might be TRBD1 (6 bases). Trimming removed 0 bases at V and 6 bases at J, with 9 bases between. This CDR3 has 14 amino acids. The germline CDR1 and CDR2 sequences are SNHLY and FYNNEI. This CDR3 is CASSEAQGFQPQHF. CDR3 coding DNA: TGTGCCAGCAGTGAAGCGCAGGGGTTTCAGCCCCAGCATTTT.

The V call is TRBV5-6, the J call TRBJ2-3; D perhaps matches TRBD2 (6 bases). Germline CDR1 and CDR2: SGHDT and YYEEEE. The V and J ends lost 3 bases and 2 bases respectively, with 22 bases between them. This CDR3 has 18 residues. The CDR3 DNA sequence: TGTGCCAGCAGCTCTCGACTAGTACCTCAACCTAACACAGATACGCAGTATTTT. Translated, it gives CASSSRLVPQPNTDTQYF.

The chain links TRBV25-1 to TRBJ2-4, with D hard to call. CDR3 length: 14 residues. Germline-derived CDR1 and CDR2 are MGHDK and SYGVNS. V gave up 5 bases and J gave up 0 bases, with 8 bases separating them. This CDR3 is CASSSSGAKNIQYF. The CDR3 DNA reads as TGTGCCAGCAGTTCCTCCGGAGCCAAAAACATTCAGTACTTC.

The chain recombines TRBV5-1 with TRBJ1-1, with no clear D. The CDR3 contains 14 residues. Germline CDR1 is SGHRS and CDR2 is YFSETQ. V lost 2 bases, J lost 4 bases, and 12 bases lay in between. DNA for the CDR3: TGCGCCAGCAGCTTCCTAACGGTTGGCACTGAAGCTTTCTTT. It specifies CASSFLTVGTEAFF.

The chain employs TRBV29-1 and TRBJ2-7, with D maybe TRBD1 (6 bases). Between the trimmed V and J ends, which lost 6 bases and 6 bases, there was a span of 21 bases. This CDR3 is built from 14 residues. In germline, CDR1 is SQVTM, CDR2 ANQGSEA. The CDR3 DNA reads as TGCAGCGTCGGACGACAGGCGCCCTCGTCCGAGCAGTACTTC. It specifies CSVGRQAPSSEQYF.

The chain carries TRBV14 and TRBJ1-2; D gene unclear. The CDR3 is 13 amino acids. The V gene lost 3 bases and the J gene lost 4 bases, with 9 bases spanning the gap. The V gene's germline CDR1 is SGHDN and CDR2 FVKESK. The CDR3 coding sequence is TGTGCCAGCAGCCACGGACCTACCTATGGCTACACCTTC. Protein sequence: CASSHGPTYGYTF.

The V call is TRBV6-1, the J call TRBJ2-5; weak D call: TRBD1 (6 bases). Trimming pared 7 bases from V and 3 bases from J, leaving 15 bases between. The CDR3 sequence is 14 residues long. In germline, CDR1 is MNHNS, CDR2 SASEGT. The CDR3 DNA sequence: TGTGCCAGCACCGAACAGGGTTTAGAAGAGACCCAGTACTTC. As protein: CASTEQGLEETQYF.

As to this clone: This specimen includes other DNA sequences encoding the same CDR3. The gene calls are TRBV18 and TRBJ1-1; D is perhaps TRBD1 (5 bases). This CDR3 is built from 14 residues. CDR1 and CDR2 (germline): KGHSH, LQKENI. V lost 1 base to trimming and J lost 2 bases, with 8 bases between them. The DNA for the CDR3 is TGTGCCAGCTCACCACTTGGGGGAAACACTGAAGCTTTCTTT. Its translation is CASSPLGGNTEAFF. The full variable domain, completed using reference TRBV18 and TRBJ1-1, is NAGVMQNPRHLVRRRGQEARLRCSPMKGHSHVYWYRQLPEEGLKFMVYLQKENIIDESGMPKERFSAEFPKEGPSILRIQQVVRGDSAAYFCASSPLGGNTEAFFGQGTRLTVV.

The gene calls are TRBV5-1 and TRBJ2-1; D unresolved. Germline CDR1 is SGHRS and CDR2 is YFSETQ. This CDR3 has 12 residues. Between the trimmed V and J ends, which lost 0 bases and 9 bases, there was a span of 7 bases. The CDR3 DNA follows: TGCGCCAGCAGCTTGGCCCTATTTGAGCAGTTCTTC. Encoded protein: CASSLALFEQFF.

The chain couples TRBV5-1 to TRBJ2-7; 7 nucleotides align to TRBD1. CDR1 is SGHRS, CDR2 YFSETQ, per germline. This CDR3 comprises 14 residues. V was pared by 4 bases and J by 7 bases, with 11 bases of the junction left unmatched. DNA for the CDR3: TGCGCCAGCAGCCCAGGGACAGTCCCGGGGGAGCAGTACTTC. Translated: CASSPGTVPGEQYF.

The chain uses TRBV11-2 and TRBJ2-7; no firm D call. V dropped 6 bases and J dropped 2 bases, with 11 bases sitting between them. The CDR3 has 13 residues. Germline V gene sequence: CDR1 SGHAT, CDR2 FQNNGV. The CDR3 sequence is CASRTATTYEQYF. CDR3 DNA: TGTGCCAGCAGGACGGCAACTACCTACGAGCAGTACTTC.